The next 21 T cell receptor beta chains were all read from a single sample in a study of shared clonotypes between healthy human individuals (TCRdb year 2020). Libraries were built with the immunoSEQ multiplex PCR assay. The clones in this table, taken by TCRdb from immuneACCESS, are in-frame only. Not every clone is retained; where verified, under half of the shortfall comes from an unresolved V gene, and the cause of the rest is unknown. The sample table records approximately 1.5 million clones; less than 99% of these occur just once. The top ten clonotypes cover around 0.38% of the sample. The sequenced sample consisted of naive CD4+ T cells sorted from blood. Per the publication, the cell subset or site label means: CD45RA+ positively selected. These receptors all come from a man aged 25-40 years in good health.

CDR3 loop: CASSLLAVVTYNEQFF. The CDR3 nucleotides are TGTGCCAGCAGCTTATTAGCGGTGGTAACCTACAATGAGCAGTTCTTC. The rearrangement uses TRBV7-2 and TRBJ2-1, with D possibly TRBD2 on 6 matching bases. Germline lookup yields CDR1 SGHTA and CDR2 FQGNSA. V lost 2 bases, J lost 2 bases, and 13 bases lay in between. The CDR3 loop spans 16 amino acids.

This clone was counted a single time. The rearrangement joins TRBV9 to TRBJ2-7; either TRBD1 or TRBD2 may fit D (5 bases each). This CDR3 has 16 amino acids. Germline CDR1 reads SGDLS; CDR2 reads YYNGEE. V shed 1 base and J shed 6 bases, with 20 bases lying between them. For the CDR3, the DNA is TGTGCCAGCAGCGTATCGCCAGGGACGTCCGGGGCCGAGCAGTACTTC. Protein sequence: CASSVSPGTSGAEQYF. Drawing the rest from reference TRBV9 and TRBJ2-7, the complete variable domain is DSGVTQTPKHLITATGQRVTLRCSPRSGDLSVYWYQQSLDQGLQFLIQYYNGEERAKGNILERFSAQQFPDLHSELNLSSLELGDSALYFCASSVSPGTSGAEQYFGPGTRLTVT.

V usage is TRBV5-1 and J usage is TRBJ2-5, with D perhaps TRBD1 (5 bases). CDR1 and CDR2 (germline): SGHRS, YFSETQ. V was cut by 6 bases and J by 1 base, with 13 bases left in between. The CDR3 contains 14 residues. In DNA, the CDR3 is TGCGCCAGCACCTCGACAGTTCTCCAAGAGACCCAGTACTTC. This sequence encodes CASTSTVLQETQYF.

V usage is TRBV7-9 and J usage is TRBJ1-5; the D is unclear. Germline V gives CDR1 SEHNR, CDR2 FQNEAQ (reference sequence). V lost 4 bases to trimming and J lost 4 bases, with 8 bases between them. This CDR3 spans 13 amino acids. CDR3 DNA: TGTGCCAGCAGCTCTTCAGAGAATCAGCCCCAGCATTTT. It is translated as CASSSSENQPQHF.

V usage is TRBV7-2 and J usage is TRBJ2-3; 10 nucleotides align to TRBD2. The CDR3 runs 15 residues. Per germline, CDR1 SGHTA and CDR2 FQGNSA. The V gene end was trimmed by 3 bases and the J gene end by 1 base; junction bases not matched to a gene: 1. The chain's CDR3 is CASSFGTSGTDTQYF. The CDR3 DNA reads as TGTGCCAGCAGCTTCGGGACTAGCGGCACAGATACGCAGTATTTT.

The chain couples TRBV5-1 to TRBJ1-1; perhaps TRBD1 as D (5 bases). Germline-derived CDR1 and CDR2 are SGHRS and YFSETQ. V lost 0 bases to trimming and J lost 4 bases, with 16 bases between them. The CDR3 length is 16 residues. The CDR3 DNA reads as TGCGCCAGCAGCTTGGGAGGGGCGGGGAAGGGCACTGAAGCTTTCTTT. It translates to CASSLGGAGKGTEAFF.

This clone was seen only once. The genes are TRBV5-1 and TRBJ2-3; 7 nucleotides align to TRBD2. Germline CDR1 SGHRS, CDR2 YFSETQ. J gave up 2 bases and V 1 base, and 13 bases lay outside the gene matches. The CDR3 sequence is 18 residues long. The CDR3 here is CASSLFFGLADSTDTQYF. In nucleotides, the CDR3 is TGCGCCAGCAGCTTGTTCTTCGGGCTAGCGGATTCCACAGATACGCAGTATTTT. Drawing the rest from reference TRBV5-1 and TRBJ2-3, the complete variable domain is KAGVTQTPRYLIKTRGQQVTLSCSPISGHRSVSWYQQTPGQGLQFLFEYFSETQRNKGNFPGRFSGRQFSNSRSEMNVSTLELGDSALYLCASSLFFGLADSTDTQYFGPGTRLTVL.

The V call is TRBV14, the J call TRBJ1-5; D might be TRBD1 (6 bases). The germline V and J ends were trimmed by 2 bases and 2 bases, with 13 bases remaining between them. The length of the CDR3 is 16 residues. Germline values: CDR1 SGHDN, CDR2 FVKESK. This CDR3 reads CASSQKQGEGNQPQHF. CDR3 nucleotide sequence: TGTGCCAGCAGCCAAAAACAGGGTGAGGGCAATCAGCCCCAGCATTTT.

The V gene is TRBV6-1, the J gene TRBJ1-1; D is ambiguous. Between the trimmed V and J ends, which lost 6 bases and 3 bases, there was a span of 14 bases. CDR3 length: 14 residues. Per germline, CDR1 MNHNS and CDR2 SASEGT. CDR3 nucleotides: TGTGCCAGCAGAAGTGAAAGTTGGGACACTGAAGCTTTCTTT. Protein sequence: CASRSESWDTEAFF.

The genes are TRBV11-2 and TRBJ2-7; 8 bases align to TRBD1. CDR1 is SGHAT and CDR2 is FQNNGV in the germline V gene. This CDR3 spans 14 amino acids. V was pared by 5 bases and J by 4 bases, with 7 bases of the junction left unmatched. The CDR3 DNA follows: TGTGCCAGCAGCCACCTCAGGGGGCGATACGAGCAGTACTTC. Encoded protein: CASSHLRGRYEQYF.

The chain joins TRBV6-1 to TRBJ2-7; 8 bases map to TRBD1. The trim removed 2 bases at V and 0 bases at J, leaving 3 bases unmatched. CDR3 length: 15 amino acids. In germline, CDR1 is MNHNS, CDR2 SASEGT. The CDR3 region has the DNA TGTGCCAGCAGTGAAAGACAGGGGATCTCCTACGAGCAGTACTTC. The encoded protein is CASSERQGISYEQYF.

The gene calls are TRBV19 and TRBJ1-5; 8 positions agree with TRBD1. CDR3 size: 15 residues. The V gene's germline CDR1 is LNHDA and CDR2 SQIVND (reference sequence). After removal of 5 bases from V and 5 bases from J, the junction contained 8 bases not matched to a gene. CDR3 region: CASSPGQGNHQPQHF. The CDR3 DNA is TGTGCCAGTAGTCCCGGACAGGGTAATCATCAGCCCCAGCATTTT. Based on the CDR3 plus reference TRBV19 and TRBJ1-5, the full variable domain is DGGITQSPKYLFRKEGQNVTLSCEQNLNHDAMYWYRQDPGQGLRLIYYSQIVNDFQKGDIAEGYSVSREKKESFPLTVTSAQKNPTAFYLCASSPGQGNHQPQHFGDGTRLSIL.

This chain links TRBV19 with TRBJ1-5; 8 nucleotides match TRBD1. The CDR3 runs to 12 residues. Trimming removed 10 bases from V and 5 bases from J; junction bases left unmatched: 4. Per the germline V gene, CDR1 is LNHDA and CDR2 is SQIVND (reference sequence). As DNA, the CDR3 is TGTGCCACAAAACAGGGGGATCAGCCCCAGCATTTT. Translation: CATKQGDQPQHF.

The chain combines TRBV5-1 with TRBJ2-7; TRBD1 aligns across 11 bases. V shed 1 base, J shed 5 bases, and the junction held 8 bases outside the gene matches. The V gene's germline CDR1 is SGHRS and CDR2 YFSETQ. This CDR3 comprises 16 residues. For the CDR3, the DNA is TGCGCCAGCAGCTTGAGTCGGACAGGGGGCTTCAACGAGCAGTACTTC. The encoded protein is CASSLSRTGGFNEQYF.

The chain carries TRBV2 and TRBJ2-3; no firm D call. Trimming removed 4 bases from V and 4 bases from J, with 12 bases in between. CDR1 is SNHLY, CDR2 FYNNEI, per germline. This CDR3 comprises 14 residues. CDR3 DNA sequence: TGTGCCAGCAGTGTTTCCCCGAGACCAGATACGCAGTATTTT. It codes for CASSVSPRPDTQYF.

The V call is TRBV28, the J call TRBJ1-2, with a weak D call TRBD1 (5 bases). This CDR3 is built from 17 residues. V was shortened by 6 bases and J by 6 bases, with 26 bases between the two germline ends. Germline-derived CDR1 and CDR2 are MDHEN and SYDVKM. CDR3 amino acids: CASSQVGGGTGSNGYTF. The CDR3 DNA follows: TGTGCCAGCAGCCAAGTTGGGGGAGGAACAGGAAGTAATGGCTACACCTTC.

This rearrangement joins TRBV2 to TRBJ1-1; tentative D call: TRBD1 (6 bases). Germline V gene data show CDR1 as SNHLY and CDR2 as FYNNEI. V lost 4 bases, J lost 1 base, and 10 bases lay in between. The CDR3 length is 14 residues. DNA for the CDR3: TGTGCCAGCAGTGCACAGGGTCAGAACACTGAAGCTTTCTTT. This translates into CASSAQGQNTEAFF.

The chain combines TRBV7-8 with TRBJ2-7; no clear D gene. The CDR3 is 15 residues long. Trimming cost V 5 bases and J 4 bases, with 18 bases left between them. Germline V lookup: CDR1 SGHVS, CDR2 FQNEAQ. The CDR3 DNA follows: TGTGCCAGCAGCCCAAGAAGGGCAGATGGGTACGAGCAGTACTTC. Encoded protein: CASSPRRADGYEQYF.

The V call is TRBV9, the J call TRBJ1-2; D is perhaps TRBD1 (5 bases). Trimming removed 4 bases from V and 8 bases from J, with 18 bases in between. The CDR3 runs 14 residues. The germline gives CDR1 SGDLS, CDR2 YYNGEE. The CDR3 DNA follows: TGTGCCAGCAGCCCATTCGAAGGGGCTGGGGGCTACACCTTC. Encoded protein: CASSPFEGAGGYTF.

This clone has a single count. The V gene is TRBV28, the J gene TRBJ1-2; 7 bases are a match to TRBD1. The CDR3 has 14 residues. Germline loops: CDR1 MDHEN, CDR2 SYDVKM. With 6 bases clipped from V and 4 bases from J, the junction kept 8 bases outside the gene matches. The chain's CDR3 is CASRTGTASYGYTF. The CDR3 coding sequence is TGTGCCAGCAGGACCGGGACAGCCTCCTATGGCTACACCTTC.

The chain joins TRBV7-6 to TRBJ2-5; 7 bases map to TRBD1. The germline CDR1 and CDR2 sequences are SGHVS and FNYEAQ. This CDR3 has 13 residues. Losses at the gene ends were 5 bases for V and 2 bases for J; bases not matched to a gene: 2. The CDR3 loop is CASSRDRQETQYF. The CDR3 nucleotides read TGTGCCAGCAGCAGGGACAGACAAGAGACCCAGTACTTC.